This TCR beta chain was identified during a study of OX40 agonist ivuxolimab in advanced cancers. Study at large: Patients in the trial were receiving intravenous ivuxolimab every 2 weeks, at doses of 0.01 to 10 mg/kg. Patients with hepatocellular carcinoma, melanoma, renal cell or head and neck cancer made up the dose-escalation patients. Three partial responders included one hepatocellular carcinoma patient and two cutaneous melanoma patients. Points from the study as a whole: CD8+ T cells were the subset that, on average, had more expanded clones than CD4+.

In the case of this clone: Its antigen remains unidentified.

Deletions cut 6 bases from V and 4 bases from J, with 18 bases between. From germline, CDR1 is MNHEY and CDR2 SMNVEV (reference sequence). The CDR3 covers 15 residues. Data came from immunoSEQ multiplex PCR; TCRdb stores just in-frame clones and leaves some out. This table has 65,000 to 85,000 clones, 87% appearing once. The origin of this receptor is an adult with an advanced solid tumor such as melanoma, head and neck, liver or kidney cancer. This chain joins TRBV27 and TRBJ1-2, with a tentative D call TRBD1 (6 bases). The sequencing used CD4+ or CD8+ T cells sorted from blood, collected in a trial of the OX40 agonist ivuxolimab. CDR3 in DNA: TGTGCCAGCAGCAACCTGGGGGGGCGCCCCTATGGCTACACCTTC. It specifies CASSNLGGRPYGYTF.